Listed here are 31 T cell receptor beta chains from one sample, sequenced in a study of blood T cell repertoires in COVID-19. Clones were sequenced by immunoSEQ multiplex PCR, and TCRdb holds only the in-frame ones, with some missing. This sample has roughly 150,000 clones; 79% occur once, and the top ten carry 7.5% to 8.5%. Sequenced sample: peripheral blood. These receptors were collected from a woman in her fifties or sixties with COVID-19, enrolled during active disease.

This clone was seen a handful of times. The V call is TRBV13, the J call TRBJ2-7; possibly TRBD1 for D (6 bases). Trimming cost V 3 bases and J 0 bases, with 21 bases left between them. The CDR3 extends over 18 amino acids. CDR1 PRHDT and CDR2 FYEKMQ come from the germline V gene (reference sequence). The CDR3 coding sequence is TGTGCCAGCAGCTTCCTGGGCACAGGGTCCCCGGGCTCCTACGAGCAGTACTTC. This translates into CASSFLGTGSPGSYEQYF.

V is TRBV11-2 and J is TRBJ1-2, with no clear D. The CDR3 has 16 residues. Germline V gene sequence: CDR1 SGHAT, CDR2 FQNNGV. Deletions cut 0 bases from V and 5 bases from J, with 16 bases between. CDR3 coding DNA: TGTGCCAGCAGCTTAGACCCGGGGAGTGCACTGTATGGCTACACCTTC. Translated, it gives CASSLDPGSALYGYTF. Complete variable domain (other parts from reference TRBV11-2 and TRBJ1-2): EAGVAQSPRYKIIEKRQSVAFWCNPISGHATLYWYQQILGQGPKLLIQFQNNGVVDDSQLPKDRFSAERLKGVDSTLKIQPAKLEDSAVYLCASSLDPGSALYGYTFGSGTRLTVV.

The chain carries TRBV28 and TRBJ2-7; 10 bases fit TRBD1. The ends lost 3 bases at V and 0 bases at J; junction bases unmatched: 17. Germline CDR1 reads MDHEN; CDR2 reads SYDVKM. The CDR3 runs to 20 residues. The CDR3 nucleotides are TGTGCCAGCAGTTTTCCTGCCTCCGAGACAGGGGGCGTAGGCTCCTACGAGCAGTACTTC. It codes for CASSFPASETGGVGSYEQYF.

CDR3 DNA: TGTGCCAGCAGTACCCGACAGGGGGCAAACACCGGGGAGCTGTTTTTT. It encodes CASSTRQGANTGELFF. The J gene is TRBJ2-2, the V gene TRBV2; 10 nucleotides agree with TRBD1. Germline-derived CDR1 and CDR2 are SNHLY and FYNNEI. The CDR3 is 16 residues long. The V segment lost 5 bases and the J segment 2 bases; nucleotides outside the gene matches: 5.

This clone was seen just once. This rearrangement joins TRBV7-9 to TRBJ2-2; weak D call: TRBD1 (5 bases). Germline CDR1 SEHNR, CDR2 FQNEAQ (reference sequence). V was cut by 5 bases and J by 3 bases, with 10 bases left in between. The CDR3 is made up of 14 amino acids. The CDR3 nucleotides are TGTGCCAGCAGCCCCAGGGTAGACACCGGGGAGCTGTTTTTT. Translating gives CASSPRVDTGELFF.

V is TRBV7-8 and J is TRBJ2-4; TRBD1 matches at 8 bases. Germline CDR1 and CDR2: SGHVS and FQNEAQ. Trimming took 1 base from V and 8 from J; bases not matched to a gene: 4. The CDR3 spans 14 residues. CDR3 coding DNA: TGTGCCAGCAGCTTAGACCAGGGGGCTGACATTCAGTACTTC. Its protein is CASSLDQGADIQYF.

This clone was found a few times. The DNA for the CDR3 is TGCGCCAGCAGCTTACGACAGGGTGGGGATACGCAGTATTTT. Amino acids: CASSLRQGGDTQYF. This chain uses TRBV5-1 with TRBJ2-3; 7 nucleotides match TRBD1. The CDR3 is 14 residues long. After removal of 2 bases from V and 6 bases from J, the junction contained 6 bases not matched to a gene. The germline V gene encodes CDR1 SGHRS and CDR2 YFSETQ. The full variable domain, with the rest looked up from reference TRBV5-1 and TRBJ2-3, is KAGVTQTPRYLIKTRGQQVTLSCSPISGHRSVSWYQQTPGQGLQFLFEYFSETQRNKGNFPGRFSGRQFSNSRSEMNVSTLELGDSALYLCASSLRQGGDTQYFGPGTRLTVL.

V usage is TRBV5-1 and J usage is TRBJ1-6; D is perhaps TRBD1 (5 bases). V was clipped by 0 bases and J by 6 bases, with 10 bases between them. The CDR3 runs to 15 residues. CDR1 SGHRS and CDR2 YFSETQ come from the germline V gene. The CDR3 loop reads CASSLVGGFNSPLHF. For the CDR3, the DNA is TGCGCCAGCAGCTTGGTCGGGGGTTTTAATTCACCCCTCCACTTT.

The chain employs TRBV7-6 and TRBJ1-1; D unclear. Germline V gene sequence: CDR1 SGHVS, CDR2 FNYEAQ. V was trimmed by 4 bases and J by 2 bases, leaving 8 bases between them. The CDR3 consists of 13 residues. CDR3 residues: CASSSDTNTEAFF. The CDR3 DNA sequence: TGTGCCAGCAGCTCCGACACAAACACTGAAGCTTTCTTT.

This clone was counted ten times or more. The CDR3 is CASRSMTDHGYTF. The CDR3 DNA follows: TGCGCCAGCCGAAGCATGACAGACCATGGCTACACCTTC. This chain uses TRBV5-1 with TRBJ1-2; D might be TRBD1 (5 bases). The CDR3 loop spans 13 amino acids. V lost 7 bases and J 6 bases, leaving 16 bases between the germline ends. Germline-derived CDR1 and CDR2 are SGHRS and YFSETQ.

This clone was found once. This sequence joins TRBV3-1 (or the pseudogene TRBV3-2) and TRBJ2-5, with TRBD2 matching 8 bases. This CDR3 contains 12 residues. V gave up 4 bases and J gave up 5 bases; unmatched junction bases: 0. Germline V gene sequence: CDR1 LGHDT, CDR2 YNNKEL (reference sequence). The CDR3, as DNA: TGTGCCAGCAGCCCGGGGGGGGAGACCCAGTACTTC. Its protein product is CASSPGGETQYF.

The chain links TRBV27 to TRBJ2-7; 7 bases are a match to TRBD1. The CDR3 is made up of 14 amino acids. Germline loops: CDR1 MNHEY, CDR2 SMNVEV (reference sequence). The J segment lost 3 bases and the V segment lost 6 bases, leaving 8 bases of the junction unmatched. In nucleotides, the CDR3 is TGTGCCAGCAGCCCCGGGACAGTCGGCTACGAGCAGTACGTC. Encoded protein: CASSPGTVGYEQYV.

This chain joins TRBV9 and TRBJ2-1; D is possibly TRBD1 (6 bases). From germline, CDR1 is SGDLS and CDR2 YYNGEE. CDR3 length: 12 amino acids. The germline V and J ends were trimmed by 5 bases and 13 bases, with 16 bases remaining between them. CDR3 residues: CASRFRDTGQFF. The DNA of the CDR3 is TGTGCCAGCAGGTTCCGGGACACCGGTCAGTTCTTC.

This clone turned up a few times. The V gene is TRBV18, the J gene TRBJ2-7; D unclear. The ends were cut back, 6 bases at V and 7 bases at J, with 4 bases in the middle. This CDR3 has 9 amino acids. Germline-derived CDR1 and CDR2 are KGHSH and LQKENI. CDR3 coding DNA: TGTGCCAGCTCCCGGGAGCAGTACTTC. Translation: CASSREQYF.

The chain couples TRBV5-1 to TRBJ2-5, with TRBD2 identical over 8 bases. The CDR3 covers 15 residues. V shed 5 bases, J shed 5 bases, and the junction held 11 bases outside the gene matches. Germline V CDR1 and CDR2: SGHRS, YFSETQ. CDR3 sequence (DNA): TGCGCCAGCAGATTACCCGGGGGGGGGTCGGAGACCCAGTACTTC. This codes for CASRLPGGGSETQYF.

The rearrangement links TRBV30 to TRBJ1-4, with D unresolved. The CDR3 has 14 residues. CDR1 and CDR2 (germline): GTSNPN, SVGIG (reference sequence). The V and J ends lost 3 bases and 7 bases respectively, with 15 bases between them. The CDR3 DNA is TGTGCCTGGAGCGTCGTTAAAGCGGGTGAAAAACTGTTTTTT. Encoded protein: CAWSVVKAGEKLFF.

The chain joins TRBV28 to TRBJ2-5, with D possibly TRBD1 on 6 matching bases. The germline V gene encodes CDR1 MDHEN and CDR2 SYDVKM. V was shortened by 2 bases and J by 1 base, with 8 bases between the two germline ends. The CDR3 consists of 14 residues. In DNA form, the CDR3 reads TGTGCCAGCAGTTTAGACAGGATCCAAGAGACCCAGTACTTC. Amino acid sequence: CASSLDRIQETQYF.

The chain is built from TRBV7-8 and TRBJ2-7; D not certain. V lost 0 bases and J lost 0, with 12 bases in between. In germline, CDR1 is SGHVS, CDR2 FQNEAQ. There are 16 residues in the CDR3. The CDR3 DNA reads TGTGCCAGCAGCTTAGCGCTCAGTACCAGCTCCTACGAGCAGTACGTC. It yields the protein CASSLALSTSSYEQYV.

This clone was picked up a small number of times. The rearrangement links TRBV10-2 to TRBJ1-6; 7 bases align to TRBD1. Germline V lookup: CDR1 WSHSY, CDR2 SAAADI. The CDR3 loop spans 13 amino acids. The ends lost 6 bases at V and 7 bases at J; junction bases unmatched: 3. The chain's CDR3 is CASRQGGNSPLHF. The DNA for the CDR3 is TGCGCCAGCAGGCAGGGGGGAAATTCACCCCTCCACTTT.

This CDR3 reads CASSPSGRAYNEQFF. CDR3 DNA: TGTGCCAGCTCACCATCCGGGAGGGCCTACAATGAGCAGTTCTTC. The J gene is TRBJ2-1, the V gene TRBV18, with 8 bases aligning to TRBD2. Germline V gene lookup returns CDR1 KGHSH and CDR2 LQKENI. The CDR3 is 15 amino acids. V was clipped by 2 bases and J by 2 bases; unmatched bases: 2.

The rearrangement uses TRBV5-1 and TRBJ1-1; the D gene is possibly TRBD1 (5 bases). This CDR3 contains 15 residues. V gave up 1 base and J gave up 8 bases, with 18 bases separating them. Looked up from germline, CDR1 is SGHRS and CDR2 is YFSETQ. Here the CDR3 DNA reads TGCGCCAGCAGCTTGCCGGGTAAGGGGCAGGGCGAAGCTTTCTTT. Translated: CASSLPGKGQGEAFF.

This clone has at least ten counts. The chain recombines TRBV27 with TRBJ2-5; 8 nucleotides line up with TRBD2. The germline V gene encodes CDR1 MNHEY and CDR2 SMNVEV (reference sequence). The CDR3 covers 13 residues. The junction had 4 bases not matched to a gene; V was cut back by 5 bases and J by 5 bases. CDR3 bases: TGTGCCAGCAGTAACCGGGGGGGGGAGACCCAGTACTTC. The encoded protein is CASSNRGGETQYF.

V and J are TRBV5-1 and TRBJ2-1, with 9 nucleotides matching TRBD1. The germline V gene has CDR1 SGHRS and CDR2 YFSETQ. J was trimmed by 6 bases and V by 2 bases; bases with no gene match: 6. CDR3 length: 15 residues. CDR3 DNA: TGCGCCAGCAGCTTAGGACAGGGGACCCTCAATGAGCAGTTCTTC. Its protein product is CASSLGQGTLNEQFF.

A single count supports this clone. In DNA, the CDR3 is TGTGCCAGCAGACCCTGGCAGGGTTCCTACAATGAGCAGTTCTTC. It specifies CASRPWQGSYNEQFF. The rearrangement uses TRBV25-1 and TRBJ2-1; D may be TRBD1 (5 bases). The CDR3 extends over 15 amino acids. V was cut by 6 bases and J by 1 base, with 13 bases left in between. CDR1 is MGHDK and CDR2 is SYGVNS in the germline V gene.

The chain joins TRBV4-1 to TRBJ1-2, with 9 bases lining up with TRBD1. The CDR3 runs 17 residues. Unmatched junction bases numbered 12, after V lost 0 bases and J lost 7 bases. The V gene's germline CDR1 is MGHRA and CDR2 YSYEKL. The DNA for the CDR3 is TGCGCCAGCAGCCAAGATCCCGGGACAGGGACGGTGGGTGGCTACACCTTC. Translating gives CASSQDPGTGTVGGYTF.

The chain is built from TRBV27 and TRBJ1-4; 9 bases line up with TRBD1. Losses at the gene ends were 6 bases for V and 11 bases for J; bases not matched to a gene: 10. CDR1 and CDR2 (germline): MNHEY, SMNVEV (reference sequence). The length of the CDR3 is 14 residues. In DNA form, the CDR3 reads TGTGCCAGCAGCCTCGGGACAGGGAGGACCAAACTGTTTTTT. Its protein is CASSLGTGRTKLFF.

CDR3 sequence reads: CASNAQTSTDTQYF. CDR3 bases: TGCGCCAGCAATGCGCAAACTAGCACAGATACGCAGTATTTT. The rearrangement joins TRBV5-1 to TRBJ2-3; D is unresolved. This CDR3 comprises 14 residues. The V end was cut by 6 bases, the J end by 0 bases, with 11 bases between. The germline V gene has CDR1 SGHRS and CDR2 YFSETQ.

V gene TRBV29-1 combines with J gene TRBJ1-1; maybe TRBD1 (5 bases). Trimming shortened V by 5 bases and J by 4 bases, and 14 bases separated the two germline ends. The CDR3 totals 13 residues. Germline V gene lookup returns CDR1 SQVTM and CDR2 ANQGSEA. The CDR3 DNA reads TGCAGCGTTTGGGTAGGGGTTGGCACTGAAGCTTTCTTT. It translates to CSVWVGVGTEAFF.

The chain combines TRBV2 with TRBJ2-7; the D is unclear. Germline CDR1 reads SNHLY; CDR2 reads FYNNEI. CDR3 size: 11 residues. V gave up 4 bases and J gave up 4 bases, with 5 bases separating them. CDR3 sequence: CASSVRYEQYV. The DNA for the CDR3 is TGTGCCAGCAGTGTGAGATACGAGCAGTACGTC.

A word on this clone: The sample contains more than one DNA sequence encoding this CDR3. V is TRBV10-1 and J is TRBJ2-1; D remains ambiguous. Germline V lookup: CDR1 WNHNN, CDR2 SYGVQD (reference sequence). This CDR3 contains 13 residues. V was trimmed by 0 bases and J by 7 bases, leaving 7 bases between them. The CDR3 here is CASSESGRNEQFF. The CDR3 nucleotides read TGCGCCAGCAGTGAGTCGGGCCGGAATGAGCAGTTCTTC.

The chain links TRBV4-3 to TRBJ2-3; D is unclear. This CDR3 has 14 residues. Trimming removed 0 bases at V and 2 bases at J, with 6 bases between. Per the germline V gene, CDR1 is LGHNA and CDR2 is YSLEER. CDR3 nucleotides: TGCGCCAGCAGCCAAGACTTCTACACAGATACGCAGTATTTT. It translates to CASSQDFYTDTQYF.